Following are 22 T cell receptor beta chains from one sample sequenced in a study of T-cell reconstitution after alpha-beta-depleted transplantation in children. It was with unique molecular identifiers that the TCRbeta library was prepared. A single record per CDR3 protein comes from TCRdb applying MiXCR to the PCR reads. The table includes some 500,000 distinct CDR3 sequences, about 33% detected once. Material: PBMCs from the stem cell graft donor, obtained from the stem cell graft. Every receptor here comes from a human donor who donated a stem cell graft to a child with aplastic anemia.

The V gene is TRBV5-1, the J gene TRBJ2-2; D gene uncertain. The CDR3 covers 12 residues. Trimming stripped 3 bases from V and 6 bases from J, with 6 bases between. Germline V gene sequence: CDR1 SGHRS, CDR2 YFSETQ. The CDR3 sequence: CASSWVAGELFF. CDR3 in DNA: TGCGCCAGCAGCTGGGTGGCCGGGGAGCTGTTTTTT.

The chain uses TRBV12-3 or TRBV12-4 and TRBJ2-7; TRBD2 is a possible D gene (5 bases). The CDR3 loop spans 15 amino acids. Trimming took 0 bases from V and 2 from J, leaving 11 bases between them. CDR3 bases: TGTGCCAGCAGTTTAGCGGGAGCCTTTACCTACGAGCAGTACTTC. It translates to CASSLAGAFTYEQYF.

V and J are TRBV10-2 and TRBJ2-1; 9 positions agree with TRBD2. CDR1 is WSHSY and CDR2 is SAAADI in the germline V gene. V lost 6 bases and J lost 1; bases outside the gene matches: 4. The CDR3 sequence is 15 residues long. CDR3 protein: CASRVAGVSYNEQFF. The CDR3 DNA sequence: TGCGCCAGCAGGGTAGCGGGAGTTTCCTACAATGAGCAGTTCTTC.

This clonotype has only a few counts. The chain couples TRBV10-3 to TRBJ2-1, with a possible D match to TRBD1 (6 bases). Trimming removed 2 bases from V and 5 bases from J, with 19 bases in between. Per germline, CDR1 ENHRY and CDR2 SYGVKD. The CDR3 has 17 amino acids. This CDR3 reads CAISEDVGQDRHNEQFF. CDR3 in DNA: TGTGCCATCAGTGAGGATGTGGGCCAGGACAGACACAATGAGCAGTTCTTC.

The chain recombines TRBV6-1 with TRBJ2-5; 8 bases agree with TRBD1. The CDR3 covers 13 residues. Trimming cost V 6 bases and J 5 bases; bases outside gene matches: 5. Germline V lookup: CDR1 MNHNS, CDR2 SASEGT. The CDR3 loop reads CASRRQGTETQYF. The CDR3 DNA sequence: TGTGCCAGCAGGCGACAGGGGACCGAGACCCAGTACTTC.

This clonotype appeared a few times. The rearrangement uses TRBV5-1 and TRBJ2-1, with D perhaps matching TRBD2 (6 bases). The CDR3 extends over 14 amino acids. The germline gives CDR1 SGHRS, CDR2 YFSETQ. Trimming removed 6 bases at V and 0 bases at J, with 10 bases between. CDR3 DNA sequence: TGCGCCAGCAACGGCGGGAACTCCTACAATGAGCAGTTCTTC. Residues: CASNGGNSYNEQFF. The full variable domain, completed using reference TRBV5-1 and TRBJ2-1, is KAGVTQTPRYLIKTRGQQVTLSCSPISGHRSVSWYQQTPGQGLQFLFEYFSETQRNKGNFPGRFSGRQFSNSRSEMNVSTLELGDSALYLCASNGGNSYNEQFFGPGTRLTVL.

The CDR3, as DNA: TGCAGCGTTGAGGCTACAGAATACGACGAGCAGTACTTC. Encoded protein: CSVEATEYDEQYF. This chain links TRBV29-1 with TRBJ2-7, with unresolved D. Deletions cut 3 bases from V and 5 bases from J, with 14 bases between. CDR3 length: 13 amino acids. Germline lookup yields CDR1 SQVTM and CDR2 ANQGSEA.

This clonotype turned up a few times. The chain carries TRBV5-6 and TRBJ1-2; D is unresolved. The V gene's germline CDR1 is SGHDT and CDR2 YYEEEE. The V end was cut by 4 bases, the J end by 3 bases, with 13 bases between. The CDR3 is made up of 14 amino acids. The CDR3 DNA reads as TGTGCCAGCAGCGGTAAAGCCACCGACTATGGCTACACCTTC. Its translation: CASSGKATDYGYTF.

This clonotype was seen a few times. V gene TRBV12-3 or TRBV12-4 combines with J gene TRBJ1-6, with D maybe TRBD1 (6 bases). Trimming took 1 base from V and 8 from J, leaving 9 bases between them. The CDR3 covers 14 residues. The CDR3 bases are TGTGCCAGCAGTTTAGGCAGGGGCTATTCACCCCTCCACTTT. Encoded protein: CASSLGRGYSPLHF.

The chain uses TRBV6-4 and TRBJ2-3; 14 nucleotides match TRBD2. The CDR3 extends over 19 amino acids. Germline CDR1 reads MRHNA; CDR2 reads SNTAGT. V shed 0 bases and J 4 bases; nucleotides not matched to a gene: 9. The CDR3 loop is CASSDSNPGTSGSADTQYF. In DNA form, the CDR3 reads TGTGCCAGCAGTGACTCCAACCCCGGGACTAGCGGGAGTGCAGATACGCAGTATTTT.

This clonotype has just a few counts. The chain combines TRBV5-1 with TRBJ2-2; 8 bases match TRBD1. V lost 4 bases to trimming and J lost 0 bases; unmatched junction nucleotides: 5. Germline values: CDR1 SGHRS, CDR2 YFSETQ. This CDR3 has 16 amino acids. The CDR3 region is CASSPRTGTNTGELFF. DNA for the CDR3: TGCGCCAGCAGCCCCAGGACAGGGACGAACACCGGGGAGCTGTTTTTT. Full variable domain (outside the CDR3, taken from reference TRBV5-1 and TRBJ2-2): KAGVTQTPRYLIKTRGQQVTLSCSPISGHRSVSWYQQTPGQGLQFLFEYFSETQRNKGNFPGRFSGRQFSNSRSEMNVSTLELGDSALYLCASSPRTGTNTGELFFGEGSRLTVL.

CDR3 sequence reads: CASSYSVADQETQYF. The DNA for the CDR3 is TGTGCCAGCAGTTACTCTGTAGCGGATCAAGAGACCCAGTACTTC. The chain has TRBV6-5 and TRBJ2-5, with a possible D match to TRBD2 (6 bases). The CDR3 has 15 amino acids. Germline V CDR1 and CDR2: MNHEY, SVGAGI. The V end was cut by 0 bases, the J end by 2 bases, with 10 bases between.

J is TRBJ1-3 and V is TRBV5-1; 7 bases map to TRBD1. The CDR3 spans 15 residues. The V segment lost 4 bases and the J segment 0 bases; nucleotides outside the gene matches: 4. Germline V gene lookup returns CDR1 SGHRS and CDR2 YFSETQ. CDR3 nucleotides: TGCGCCAGCAGCACGGGACAGCTCTCTGGAAACACCATATATTTT. The encoded protein is CASSTGQLSGNTIYF.

This chain links TRBV20-1 with TRBJ2-2; no definite D call. V was pared by 0 bases and J by 4 bases, with 9 bases between. Germline values: CDR1 DFQATT, CDR2 SNEGSKA (reference sequence). CDR3 length equals 14 residues. The CDR3 nucleotides are TGCAGTGCTAGAGATACCTTTACCACCGGGGAGCTGTTTTTT. Translated: CSARDTFTTGELFF.

The J gene is TRBJ2-1, the V gene TRBV2, with 7 bases matching TRBD1. CDR1 is SNHLY, CDR2 FYNNEI, per germline. The trim removed 6 bases at V and 8 bases at J, leaving 10 bases unmatched. The CDR3 runs to 14 residues. For the CDR3, the DNA is TGTGCCAGCAGCGACAGGGCTTATCAGGATGAGCAGTTCTTC. Protein: CASSDRAYQDEQFF.

This chain joins TRBV12-3 or TRBV12-4 and TRBJ2-2; tentative D call: TRBD1 (5 bases). CDR3 length equals 15 residues. Deletions cut 4 bases from V and 3 bases from J, with 12 bases between. CDR3 bases: TGTGCCAGCAGTTCCAGGGAAGCCTACACCGGGGAGCTGTTTTTT. Translating gives CASSSREAYTGELFF.

A single count supports this clonotype. CDR3 coding DNA: TGTGCCAGCAGCGCCCGACTAGCGGGAGTCAATGAGCAGTTCTTC. This translates into CASSARLAGVNEQFF. The chain is built from TRBV9 and TRBJ2-1; TRBD2 matches at 12 bases. The CDR3 loop spans 15 amino acids. V dropped 3 bases and J dropped 6; count of bases not matched to a gene: 4. Germline V gene data show CDR1 as SGDLS and CDR2 as YYNGEE.

The V call is TRBV5-1, the J call TRBJ1-1; tentative D call: TRBD1 (5 bases). Trimming took off 4 bases at V and 0 bases at J, with 16 bases between the two ends. CDR1 is SGHRS, CDR2 YFSETQ, per germline. The CDR3 totals 16 residues. The CDR3 DNA sequence: TGCGCCAGCAGCGGGAGAAGGGACCGGATGAACACTGAAGCTTTCTTT. It translates to CASSGRRDRMNTEAFF. Complete variable domain (other parts from reference TRBV5-1 and TRBJ1-1): KAGVTQTPRYLIKTRGQQVTLSCSPISGHRSVSWYQQTPGQGLQFLFEYFSETQRNKGNFPGRFSGRQFSNSRSEMNVSTLELGDSALYLCASSGRRDRMNTEAFFGQGTRLTVV.

A few counts support this clonotype. V gene TRBV6-1 combines with J gene TRBJ1-4; the match to TRBD1 covers 9 bases. The CDR3 contains 15 residues. Germline assignment: CDR1 MNHNS and CDR2 SASEGT. V dropped 6 bases and J dropped 2; count of bases not matched to a gene: 4. The CDR3 loop reads CASRPDRGTNEKLFF. CDR3 sequence (DNA): TGTGCCAGCAGACCCGACAGGGGGACTAATGAAAAACTGTTTTTT.

There are a few counts of this clonotype. The chain employs TRBV14 and TRBJ2-5; 8 bases agree with TRBD2. This CDR3 spans 16 amino acids. V shed 5 bases, J shed 3 bases, and the junction held 11 bases outside the gene matches. Germline CDR1 is SGHDN and CDR2 is FVKESK. The CDR3 nucleotides are TGTGCCAGCAGCACCCCTCGGGAGGGACGAGAAGAGACCCAGTACTTC. The encoded protein is CASSTPREGREETQYF.

The J gene is TRBJ2-1, the V gene TRBV20-1, with TRBD2 matching over 8 bases. CDR3 length equals 14 residues. Germline assignment: CDR1 DFQATT and CDR2 SNEGSKA (reference sequence). The V gene end was trimmed by 1 base and the J gene end by 7 bases; junction bases not matched to a gene: 6. DNA of the CDR3: TGCAGTGCTAGAGGCCGGACTAGCACAAATGAGCAGTTCTTC. Translated: CSARGRTSTNEQFF.

This clonotype was seen more than once but under ten times. The chain carries TRBV4-3 and TRBJ2-1; the match to TRBD2 covers 8 bases. Unmatched junction bases numbered 8, after V lost 0 bases and J lost 4 bases. Germline CDR1 is LGHNA and CDR2 is YSLEER. This CDR3 has 17 amino acids. CDR3 nucleotide sequence: TGCGCCAGCAGCCAAGATCTGGGACTAGGATCTTACAATGAGCAGTTCTTC. This translates into CASSQDLGLGSYNEQFF.